This TCR beta chain appears in the sequencing data of a study of molecular identifiers for immune sequencing clone quantification. The length of the CDR3 is 11 residues. The germline V and J ends were trimmed by 4 bases and 6 bases, with 7 bases remaining between them. Germline CDR1 and CDR2: MNHEY and SVGAGI. The study, taken as a whole, reports: Whereas clones above 20 RNA copies held under 1% of naive-cell molecules, they held over 97% of effector molecules. In cases of identical TCR molecules sharing a barcode, highly expanded clone sizes could be underestimated. Spiked TCR RNA from one Jurkat cell reportedly showed up when mixed among more than 900,000 naive cells.

This clonotype was recorded many times. The antigen is unknown. Previously described methods and listed TCR primers produced bulk TCR libraries. MiXCR, run by TCRdb on the PCR reads, gives a single entry per CDR3 protein. The sample lists a few hundred thousand distinct CDR3 sequences, 24% occurring once. The sequence was collected from a human donor in good health. Some libraries in this study had Jurkat cell RNA spiked in. The chain couples TRBV6-5 to TRBJ2-7; D gene uncertain. The material sequenced was naive CD8+ T cells from blood, with Jurkat cell RNA spiked in. The subset is: FACS-sorted CD8+CD4-CCR7+CD45RA+ naive T cells. CDR3 residues: CASSSLGEQYF. Written as DNA, the CDR3 is TGTGCCAGCAGTTCCCTCGGCGAGCAGTACTTC.